The clone carrying this T cell receptor beta chain was counted only a few times. Antigen unknown. This sample is part of a study of identical twins. Overall study findings and caveats: Clonotypes of the beta chain that were abundant in cord blood carried fewer insertions (memory repertoires showed none).

TCRdb called the 5' RACE reads again in MiXCR, with one record for every CDR3 protein. The sample holds a few hundred thousand distinct CDR3 sequences, approximately 24% seen once. V shed 3 bases and J shed 1 base, with 9 bases lying between them. The CDR3 contains 15 residues. CDR1 MDHEN and CDR2 SYDVKM come from the germline V gene. These records were also assigned to another study, of T cells expressing NK-cell markers. That work contributes: The TCR beta repertoires originated in sorted CD3+CD56+NKG2C+, CD3+CD56+NKG2C- and CD3+CD56-NKG2C+ T cells. The CD3+CD56-NKG2C+ fraction of a few donors was also led by these clonotypes.

Sequencing was carried out using CD4+ T cells sorted from blood. The clonotype comes from a woman aged 18-29 years in good health. The chain is built from TRBV28 and TRBJ2-2; tentative D call: TRBD2 (5 bases). The CDR3 nucleotides are TGTGCCAGCAGTTTGCGAGGGCTGAACACCGGGGAGCTGTTTTTT. It yields the protein CASSLRGLNTGELFF.